Listed below are T cell receptor beta chains from one sample, sequenced in a study of graft-versus-host responses after intestinal transplantation. These receptors' targets are unknown. Produced via immunoSEQ multiplex PCR; TCRdb's table is partial and in-frame only. The sample yields tens of thousands of clones, over 75% seen once. The specimen comprised unstimulated CD4+ T cells sorted from spleen or lymph node cells, sampled before transplant. The receptor source for this set is a human donor who was the organ donor for an intestinal transplant. CDR3s include the opening cysteine and the closing phenylalanine or tryptophan. A D gene is named only where the DNA matches it firmly. Only part of the rows carry a size: once, few, many, or a class if the clone is expanded.

D: TRBD2
V: TRBV5-4
size: once
J: TRBJ2-1
DNA: TGTGCCAGCAGGCGGGGGGGACTAGCGGGGGCCTCTATCTCCTACAATGAGCAGTTCTTC
CDR3: CASRRGGLAGASISYNEQFF

D: .
V: TRBV7-8
size: .
J: TRBJ1-3
DNA: TGTGCCAGCAGCCGGCGTGGGGGGGCTCTTACTGGAAACACCATATATTTT
CDR3: CASSRRGGALTGNTIYF

D: .
V: TRBV6-5
size: once
J: TRBJ2-2
DNA: TGTGCCAGCAGTTCGACTGCAGGGTACGCCGGGGAGCTGTTTTTT
CDR3: CASSSTAGYAGELFF

D: TRBD2
V: TRBV6-1
size: .
J: TRBJ2-3
DNA: TGTGCCAGCAGTGATCAGGCTAGCGGGGGCACAGATACGCAGTATTTT
CDR3: CASSDQASGGTDTQYF

D: TRBD2
V: TRBV5-1
size: once
J: TRBJ2-6
DNA: TGCGCCAGCAGGCTAGCGGGGGGTGCTGGGGCCAACGTCCTGACTTTC
CDR3: CASRLAGGAGANVLTF

D: TRBD1
V: TRBV7-6
size: once
J: TRBJ1-2
DNA: TGTGCCAGCAGCTTAGGGACAGGGTATGGCTACACCTTC
CDR3: CASSLGTGYGYTF

D: TRBD1
V: TRBV7-3
size: .
J: TRBJ1-1
DNA: TGTGCCAGCAGCCCAGGGGACAGGTTGGGGCGTATCACTGAAGCTTTCTTT
CDR3: CASSPGDRLGRITEAFF

D: .
V: TRBV10-2
size: once
J: TRBJ1-2
DNA: TGCGCCAGCAGTGGACAGTTCTATGGCTACACCTTC
CDR3: CASSGQFYGYTF

D: .
V: TRBV5-5
size: few
J: TRBJ1-3
DNA: TGTGCCAGCAGCTCCGGGGGCTCTGGAAACACCATATATTTT
CDR3: CASSSGGSGNTIYF

D: .
V: TRBV7-9
size: .
J: TRBJ1-1
DNA: TGTGCCAGCAGCTCGGGAGTGAACACTGAAGCTTTCTTT
CDR3: CASSSGVNTEAFF

D: TRBD1
V: TRBV7-2
size: few
J: TRBJ1-4
DNA: TGTGCCAGCAGCAATTCAGGGGGCGTTAATGAAAAACTGTTTTTT
CDR3: CASSNSGGVNEKLFF

D: TRBD2
V: TRBV5-1
size: few
J: TRBJ2-5
DNA: TGCGCCAGCAGCTTCGATCCGGGACTAGCGGACCAAGAGACCCAGTACTTC
CDR3: CASSFDPGLADQETQYF

D: TRBD1
V: TRBV18
size: .
J: TRBJ2-1
DNA: TGTGCCAGCTCACCACCCGGGACAGGGTACAATGAGCAGTTCTTC
CDR3: CASSPPGTGYNEQFF

D: TRBD1
V: TRBV4-2
size: .
J: TRBJ2-5
DNA: TGTGCCAGCAGCCAGGCCTCCGCGGACAGGGGGCCGGAGACCCAGTACTTC
CDR3: CASSQASADRGPETQYF

D: .
V: TRBV28
size: once
J: TRBJ1-1
DNA: TGTGCCAGCACACCAGGGCGTCGGATTGAAGCTTTCTTT
CDR3: CASTPGRRIEAFF

D: TRBD2
V: TRBV5-1
size: .
J: TRBJ2-5
DNA: TGCGCCAGCAGCCCGGGACTACTACAAGAGACCCAGTACTTC
CDR3: CASSPGLLQETQYF

D: TRBD2
V: TRBV9
size: .
J: TRBJ2-1
DNA: TGTGCCAGCAGCGTAGTGAATAGCGGGGGGGCCGCAGGCGAGCAGTTCTTC
CDR3: CASSVVNSGGAAGEQFF